Below are 9 T cell receptor beta chains sequenced from a single sample in a study of STAT3 mutations in large granular lymphocyte leukemia. Study observations and caveats: At least one immunodominant TCR beta clonotype appeared in every T-cell large granular lymphocyte leukemia patient.

These receptors' antigens are unknown. Assay: immunoSEQ multiplex PCR; the TCRdb copy retains only in-frame clones and omits some. The top ten clones hold less than 90% of a sample with about 9,300 clones, more than 75% of them seen once. The sample taken for sequencing was peripheral blood mononuclear cells. The receptors shown here come from a man older than 75 with T-cell large granular lymphocyte leukemia. Some clones in this sample may be carry-over from other donors' samples.

This rearrangement joins TRBV18 to TRBJ1-2; D possibly corresponds to TRBD1 (5 bases). Trimming removed 5 bases from V and 2 bases from J, with 9 bases in between. The germline V gene has CDR1 KGHSH and CDR2 LQKENI. The CDR3 length is 13 residues. The CDR3 is CASSSGGNYGYTF. The CDR3 nucleotides are TGTGCCAGCTCATCGGGGGGAAACTATGGCTACACCTTC.

In this sample, this clone turned up once. V is TRBV6-1 and J is TRBJ2-7; 10 nucleotides agree with TRBD1. Trimming cost V 4 bases and J 0 bases; bases outside gene matches: 6. The CDR3 runs 16 residues. Germline lookup yields CDR1 MNHNS and CDR2 SASEGT. The CDR3 is CASSGDRGQGSYEQYF. CDR3 coding DNA: TGTGCCAGCAGTGGGGACAGGGGCCAAGGCTCCTACGAGCAGTACTTC.

About this clone itself: Germline is not matched at one junction end, which may reflect a read error. The chain combines TRBV18 with TRBJ1-4; D gene uncertain. Germline CDR1 is KGHSH and CDR2 is LQKENI. The CDR3 is made up of 16 amino acids. CDR3 sequence: CASSPPSELAREKLFF. In nucleotides, the CDR3 is TGTGCCAGCTCCCCACCTTCCGAGCTTGCTAGGGAAAAACTGTTTTTT.

Only a few counts were recorded for this clone. One end of the junction does not line up with germline, which may come from a read error. The rearrangement links TRBV15 to TRBJ2-7, with D perhaps being TRBD1 or TRBD2 (5 bases each). The CDR3 totals 14 residues. Germline values: CDR1 LNHNV, CDR2 YYDKDF (reference sequence). The CDR3 DNA reads TGTGCCACCAGCAGAGGTGGGACCTCCCACGAGCAGTACTTC. Translating gives CATSRGGTSHEQYF.

The table lists this clone with a count of one. The chain is built from TRBV7-8 and TRBJ2-5; D may correspond to TRBD1 or TRBD2 (6 bases each). The germline V and J ends were trimmed by 5 bases and 3 bases, with 22 bases remaining between them. Germline V lookup: CDR1 SGHVS, CDR2 FQNEAQ. The CDR3 runs 17 residues. CDR3 DNA: TGTGCCAGCAGCGCCGCCCCCCAGGGGCGCGGGGAAGAGACCCAGTACTTC. The encoded protein is CASSAAPQGRGEETQYF.

CDR3 coding DNA: TGTGCCAGCAGCTTATTAGAAGAGACCCAGTACTTC. Its protein is CASSLLEETQYF. V and J are TRBV7-2 and TRBJ2-5, with D unresolved. CDR1 and CDR2 (germline): SGHTA, FQGNSA. The CDR3 is 12 amino acids. Trimming cost V 2 bases and J 3 bases, with 4 bases left between them.

V usage is TRBV19 and J usage is TRBJ2-5, with a possible D match to TRBD2 (5 bases). The germline V gene encodes CDR1 LNHDA and CDR2 SQIVND (reference sequence). Trimming cost V 5 bases and J 2 bases, with 12 bases left between them. This CDR3 is 14 amino acids long. The CDR3 sequence: CASSGAGGQETQYF. Here the CDR3 DNA reads TGTGCCAGTAGTGGTGCGGGCGGGCAAGAGACCCAGTACTTC.

About this clone: One end of the junction is discordant with germline, which a read error may explain. Here the CDR3 DNA reads TGTGCCAGCAGCTTGGAGTTGGGTTCGGGCTACCTCTGGGACTTT. This gives the protein CASSLELGSGYLWDF. V usage is TRBV5-4 and J usage is TRBJ1-1; D uncertain. This CDR3 comprises 15 residues. The V gene's germline CDR1 is SGHNT and CDR2 YYREEE (reference sequence).

V gene TRBV5-1 combines with J gene TRBJ2-7; no reliable D call. This CDR3 region has 12 residues. Germline V gives CDR1 SGHRS, CDR2 YFSETQ. Trimming removed 7 bases from V and 6 bases from J, with 14 bases in between. CDR3 DNA: TGCGCCAGCGGCACCTCAGTCTCCGAGCAGTACTTC. Translated: CASGTSVSEQYF. Together with reference TRBV5-1 and TRBJ2-7, the CDR3 gives the full variable domain: KAGVTQTPRYLIKTRGQQVTLSCSPISGHRSVSWYQQTPGQGLQFLFEYFSETQRNKGNFPGRFSGRQFSNSRSEMNVSTLELGDSALYLCASGTSVSEQYFGPGTRLTVT.